This TCR beta chain comes out of a study of blood T cell repertoires in COVID-19. The CDR3 length is 17 residues. Trimming took 3 bases from V and 5 from J, leaving 20 bases between them. Germline assignment: CDR1 LNHDA and CDR2 SQIVND (reference sequence). TCRdb's copy holds only in-frame clones and misses some; the assay was immunoSEQ multiplex PCR. The table has roughly 87,000 clones, roughly 89% seen once. The sequence was collected from an elderly woman with active COVID-19. The chain is built from TRBV19 and TRBJ2-1, with a tentative D call TRBD2 (5 bases). The sample comprised peripheral blood. CDR3 sequence (DNA): TGTGCCAGTAGTATGGCGTCTAGCCGGTGGTTGGACAATGAGCAGTTCTTC. Amino acid sequence: CASSMASSRWLDNEQFF.